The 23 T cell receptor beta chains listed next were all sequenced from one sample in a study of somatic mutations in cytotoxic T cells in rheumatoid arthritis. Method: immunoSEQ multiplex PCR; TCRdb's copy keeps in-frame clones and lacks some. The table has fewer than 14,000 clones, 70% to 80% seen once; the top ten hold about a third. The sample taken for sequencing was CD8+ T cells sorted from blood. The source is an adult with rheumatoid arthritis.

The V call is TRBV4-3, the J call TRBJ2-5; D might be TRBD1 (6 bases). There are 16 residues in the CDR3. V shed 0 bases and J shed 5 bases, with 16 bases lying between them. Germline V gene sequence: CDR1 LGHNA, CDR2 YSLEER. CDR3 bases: TGCGCCAGCAGCCAAGATAGGGCAGGGGACGTGGAGACCCAGTACTTC. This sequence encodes CASSQDRAGDVETQYF.

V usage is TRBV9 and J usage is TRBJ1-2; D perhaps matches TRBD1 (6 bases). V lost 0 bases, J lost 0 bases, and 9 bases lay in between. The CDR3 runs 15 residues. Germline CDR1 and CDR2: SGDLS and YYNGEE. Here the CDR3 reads CASSVGGPPNYGYTF. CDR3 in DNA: TGTGCCAGCAGCGTAGGGGGGCCTCCTAACTATGGCTACACCTTC.

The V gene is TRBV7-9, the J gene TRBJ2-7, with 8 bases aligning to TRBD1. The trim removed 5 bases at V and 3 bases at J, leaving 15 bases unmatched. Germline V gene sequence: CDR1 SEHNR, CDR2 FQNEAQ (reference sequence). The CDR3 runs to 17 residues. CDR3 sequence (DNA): TGTGCCAGCAGCCCGCCGGGATCAGGACAGGGAAACTACGAGCAGTACTTC. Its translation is CASSPPGSGQGNYEQYF.

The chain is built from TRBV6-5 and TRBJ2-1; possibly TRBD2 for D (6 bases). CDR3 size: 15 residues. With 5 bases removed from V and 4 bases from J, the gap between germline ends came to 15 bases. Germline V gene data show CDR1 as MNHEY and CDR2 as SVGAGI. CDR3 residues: CASSRDWGGYNEQFF. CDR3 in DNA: TGTGCCAGCAGTCGGGACTGGGGAGGTTACAATGAGCAGTTCTTC.

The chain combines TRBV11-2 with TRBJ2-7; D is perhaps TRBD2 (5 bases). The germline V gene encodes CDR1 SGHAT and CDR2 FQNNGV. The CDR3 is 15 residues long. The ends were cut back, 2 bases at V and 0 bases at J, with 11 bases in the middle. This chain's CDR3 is CASSLTRGNSYEQYF. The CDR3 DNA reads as TGTGCCAGCAGCTTAACTAGAGGAAACTCCTACGAGCAGTACTTC.

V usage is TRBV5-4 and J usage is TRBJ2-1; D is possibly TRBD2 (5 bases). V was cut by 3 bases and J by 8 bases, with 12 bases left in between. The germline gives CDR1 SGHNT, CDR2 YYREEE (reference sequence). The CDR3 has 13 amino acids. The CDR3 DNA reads TGTGCCAGCAGCTCGGCTCACGGGGATGAGCAGTTCTTC. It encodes CASSSAHGDEQFF.

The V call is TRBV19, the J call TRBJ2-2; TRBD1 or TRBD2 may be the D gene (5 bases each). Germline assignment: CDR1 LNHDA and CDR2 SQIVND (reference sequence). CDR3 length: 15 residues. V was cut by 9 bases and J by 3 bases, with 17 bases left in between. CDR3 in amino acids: CASLHMGDHTGELFF. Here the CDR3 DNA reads TGTGCCAGCCTTCATATGGGGGATCACACCGGGGAGCTGTTTTTT.

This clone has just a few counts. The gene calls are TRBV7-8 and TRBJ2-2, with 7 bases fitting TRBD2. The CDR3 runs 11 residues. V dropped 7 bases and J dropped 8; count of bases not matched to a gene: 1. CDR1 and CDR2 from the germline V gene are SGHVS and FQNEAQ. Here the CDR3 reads CASKRGGELFF. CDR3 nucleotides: TGTGCCAGCAAGCGGGGAGGGGAGCTGTTTTTT.

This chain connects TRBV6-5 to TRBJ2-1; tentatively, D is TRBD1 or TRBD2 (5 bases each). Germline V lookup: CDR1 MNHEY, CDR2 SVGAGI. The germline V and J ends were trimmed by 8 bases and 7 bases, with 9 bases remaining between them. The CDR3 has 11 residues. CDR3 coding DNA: TGTGCCAGCGAGTGGGGGAATGAGCAGTTCTTC. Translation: CASEWGNEQFF.

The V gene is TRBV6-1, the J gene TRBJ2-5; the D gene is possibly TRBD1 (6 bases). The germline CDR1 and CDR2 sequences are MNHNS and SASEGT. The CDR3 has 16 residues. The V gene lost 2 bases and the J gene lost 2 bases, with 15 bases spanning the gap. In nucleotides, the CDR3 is TGTGCCAGCAGTGAAACCGTCGGGACACTTCAAGAGACCCAGTACTTC. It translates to CASSETVGTLQETQYF.

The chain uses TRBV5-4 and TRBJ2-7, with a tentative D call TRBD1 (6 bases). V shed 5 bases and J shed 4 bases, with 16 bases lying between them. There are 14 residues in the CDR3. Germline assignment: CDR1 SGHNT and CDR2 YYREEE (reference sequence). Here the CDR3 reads CASREGDRSYEQYF. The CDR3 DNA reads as TGTGCCAGCAGAGAGGGAGACAGGTCGTACGAGCAGTACTTC. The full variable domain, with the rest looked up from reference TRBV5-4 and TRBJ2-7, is ETGVTQSPTHLIKTRGQQVTLRCSSQSGHNTVSWYQQALGQGPQFIFQYYREEENGRGNFPPRFSGLQFPNYSSELNVNALELDDSALYLCASREGDRSYEQYFGPGTRLTVT.

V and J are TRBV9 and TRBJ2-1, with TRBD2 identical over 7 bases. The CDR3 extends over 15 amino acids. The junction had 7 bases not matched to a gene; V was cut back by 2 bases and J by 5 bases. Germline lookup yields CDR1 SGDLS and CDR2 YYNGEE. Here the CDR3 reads CASSVDGLGDNEQFF. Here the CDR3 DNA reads TGTGCCAGCAGCGTGGATGGACTAGGGGACAATGAGCAGTTCTTC.

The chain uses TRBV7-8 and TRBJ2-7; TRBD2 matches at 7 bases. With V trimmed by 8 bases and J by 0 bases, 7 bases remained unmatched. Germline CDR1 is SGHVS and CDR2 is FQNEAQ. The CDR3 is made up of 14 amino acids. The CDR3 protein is CASFGGGYSYEQYF. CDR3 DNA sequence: TGTGCCAGCTTCGGCGGGGGATACTCCTACGAGCAGTACTTC.

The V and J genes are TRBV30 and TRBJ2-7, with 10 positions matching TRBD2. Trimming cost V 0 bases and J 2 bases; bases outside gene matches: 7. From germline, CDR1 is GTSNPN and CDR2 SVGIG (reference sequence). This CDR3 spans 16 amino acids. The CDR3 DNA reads TGTGCCTGGAGTGTCCCGCGACTAGCGGGCGCCTACGAGCAGTACTTC. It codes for CAWSVPRLAGAYEQYF.

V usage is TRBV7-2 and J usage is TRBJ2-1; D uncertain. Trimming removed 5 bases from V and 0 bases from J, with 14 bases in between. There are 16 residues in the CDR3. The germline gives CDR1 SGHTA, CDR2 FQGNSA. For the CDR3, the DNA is TGTGCCAGCAGCCAAGGGATATCGAGCTCCTACAATGAGCAGTTCTTC. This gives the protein CASSQGISSSYNEQFF.

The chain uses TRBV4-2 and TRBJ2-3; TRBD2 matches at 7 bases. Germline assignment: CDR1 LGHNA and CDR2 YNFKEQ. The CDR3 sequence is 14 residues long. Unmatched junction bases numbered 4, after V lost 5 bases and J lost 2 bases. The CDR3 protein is CASSTGLITDTQYF. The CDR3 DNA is TGTGCCAGCAGCACGGGACTAATCACAGATACGCAGTATTTT.

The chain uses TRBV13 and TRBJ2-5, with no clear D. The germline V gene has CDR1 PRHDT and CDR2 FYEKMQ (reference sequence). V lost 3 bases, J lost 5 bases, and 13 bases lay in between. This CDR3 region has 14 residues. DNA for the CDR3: TGTGCCAGCAGCTTGGTTGGATTGAGCGAGACCCAGTACTTC. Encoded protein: CASSLVGLSETQYF.

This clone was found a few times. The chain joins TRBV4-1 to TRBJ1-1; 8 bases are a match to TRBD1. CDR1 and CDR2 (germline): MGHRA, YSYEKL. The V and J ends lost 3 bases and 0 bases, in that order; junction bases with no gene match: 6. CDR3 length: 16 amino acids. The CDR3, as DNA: TGCGCCAGCAGCCAGGATCAGGGGGCTTTGAACACTGAAGCTTTCTTT. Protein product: CASSQDQGALNTEAFF.

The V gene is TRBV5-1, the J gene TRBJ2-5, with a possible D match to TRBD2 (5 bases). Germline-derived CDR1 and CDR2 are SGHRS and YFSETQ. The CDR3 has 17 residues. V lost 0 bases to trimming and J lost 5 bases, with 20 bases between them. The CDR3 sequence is CASSLDFSGFGGETQYF. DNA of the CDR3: TGCGCCAGCAGCTTGGATTTCTCGGGGTTTGGTGGGGAGACCCAGTACTTC.

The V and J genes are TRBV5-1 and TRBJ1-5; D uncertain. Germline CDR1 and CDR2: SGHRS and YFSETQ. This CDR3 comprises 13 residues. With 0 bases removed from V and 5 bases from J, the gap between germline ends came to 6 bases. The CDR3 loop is CASSLVGHQPQHF. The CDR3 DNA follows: TGCGCCAGCAGCTTGGTTGGCCATCAGCCCCAGCATTTT.

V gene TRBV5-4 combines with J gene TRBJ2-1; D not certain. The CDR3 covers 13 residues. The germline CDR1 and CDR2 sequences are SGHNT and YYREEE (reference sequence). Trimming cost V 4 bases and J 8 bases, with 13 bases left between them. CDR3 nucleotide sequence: TGTGCCAGCAGCCCCTGGGATAACCATGAGCAGTTCTTC. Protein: CASSPWDNHEQFF.

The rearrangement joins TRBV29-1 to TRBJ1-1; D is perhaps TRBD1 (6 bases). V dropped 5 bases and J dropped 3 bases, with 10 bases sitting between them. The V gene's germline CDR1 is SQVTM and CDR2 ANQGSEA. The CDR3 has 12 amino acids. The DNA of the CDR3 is TGCAGCGTTTTACAGGGATACACTGAAGCTTTCTTT. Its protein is CSVLQGYTEAFF.

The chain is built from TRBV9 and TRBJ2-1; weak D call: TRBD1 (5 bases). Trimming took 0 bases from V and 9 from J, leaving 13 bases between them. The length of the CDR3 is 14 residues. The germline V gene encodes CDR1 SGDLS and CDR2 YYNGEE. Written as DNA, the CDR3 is TGTGCCAGCAGCGTAGAGGGGTTGGGTGGTGAGCAGTTCTTC. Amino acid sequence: CASSVEGLGGEQFF.